The 3 T cell receptor beta chains below all came from one sample that was sequenced in a study of shared clonotypes between healthy human individuals. The method was immunoSEQ multiplex PCR; TCRdb's version includes in-frame clones alone and lacks a portion of them. The repertoire holds 2,500,000 or so clones, over 85% seen once, with roughly 0.36% in the top ten. The sample was naive CD4+ T cells from PBMCs. Stated subset: CD45RA+ positively selected. All receptors derive from a man aged 18 to 35 in good health. Some clones in this sample may be carry-over from other donors' samples.

The V call is TRBV2, the J call TRBJ1-2; TRBD1 is a possible D gene (5 bases). The V and J ends lost 6 bases and 3 bases respectively, with 11 bases between them. In germline, CDR1 is SNHLY, CDR2 FYNNEI. The CDR3 length is 13 residues. CDR3 loop: CASSIRGDYGYTF. The DNA for the CDR3 is TGTGCCAGCAGCATTAGGGGCGACTATGGCTACACCTTC.

The chain is built from TRBV7-9 and TRBJ1-4; 9 bases fit TRBD1. This CDR3 region has 15 residues. The germline CDR1 and CDR2 sequences are SEHNR and FQNEAQ (reference sequence). V shed 5 bases and J 5 bases; nucleotides not matched to a gene: 6. The CDR3 loop reads CASSRLGQGNEKLFF. CDR3 nucleotide sequence: TGTGCCAGCAGCCGACTGGGACAGGGAAATGAAAAACTGTTTTTT.

The rearrangement uses TRBV21-1 and TRBJ2-1; TRBD1 is the table's D call, not checked against the DNA. TRBV21-1 is assigned pseudogene status. This CDR3 region has 13 residues. This CDR3 is CASSGTLHNEQFF. The DNA for the CDR3 is TGTGCCAGCAGCGGGACACTCCACAATGAGCAGTTCTTC.